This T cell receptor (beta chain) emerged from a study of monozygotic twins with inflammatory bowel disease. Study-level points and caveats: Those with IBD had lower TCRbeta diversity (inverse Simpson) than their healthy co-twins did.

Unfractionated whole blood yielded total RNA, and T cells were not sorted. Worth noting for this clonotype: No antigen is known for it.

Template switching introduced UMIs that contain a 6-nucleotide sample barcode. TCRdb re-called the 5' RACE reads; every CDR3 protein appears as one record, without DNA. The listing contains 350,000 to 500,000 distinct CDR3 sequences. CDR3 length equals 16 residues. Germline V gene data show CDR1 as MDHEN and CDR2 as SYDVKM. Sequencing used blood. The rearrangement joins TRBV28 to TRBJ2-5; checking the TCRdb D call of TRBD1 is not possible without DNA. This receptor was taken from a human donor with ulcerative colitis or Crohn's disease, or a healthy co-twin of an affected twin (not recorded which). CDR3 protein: CASSSKGQGIQETQYF.